Following are 6 T cell receptor beta chains from one sample sequenced in a study of cytomegalovirus exposure and HLA in healthy donors. Profiling relied on immunoSEQ multiplex PCR, and the TCRdb table lists in-frame clones only, not all of them. The sample carries approximately 54,000 clones, more than 70% recorded once. Input material: PBMCs. The receptor source for this set is a woman aged 18-29 years in good health and CMV-seropositive.

This chain connects TRBV4-1 to TRBJ1-2; 11 bases fit TRBD1. In germline, CDR1 is MGHRA, CDR2 YSYEKL. This CDR3 is built from 16 residues. V dropped 4 bases and J dropped 6; count of bases not matched to a gene: 10. The CDR3 loop is CASSPPPRTGGDGYTF. The CDR3 nucleotides read TGCGCCAGCAGCCCGCCGCCTCGGACAGGGGGCGATGGCTACACCTTC.

Written as DNA, the CDR3 is TGTGCCAGCAGCCCAGCGGGGGGGCCCCATGAGCAGTTCTTC. Protein: CASSPAGGPHEQFF. This chain uses TRBV7-2 with TRBJ2-1, with 10 bases fitting TRBD2. CDR1 and CDR2 from the germline V gene are SGHTA and FQGNSA. With V trimmed by 5 bases and J by 8 bases, 6 bases remained unmatched. This CDR3 region has 14 residues.

This clone came up once. The chain recombines TRBV4-3 with TRBJ1-6; D is undetermined. Germline V gene data show CDR1 as LGHNA and CDR2 as YSLEER. The CDR3 runs to 16 residues. Trimming removed 3 bases at V and 1 base at J, with 10 bases between. In nucleotides, the CDR3 is TGCGCCAGCAGCCACAGGAGGGAGTCCTATAATTCACCCCTCCACTTT. This codes for CASSHRRESYNSPLHF.

The chain uses TRBV20-1 and TRBJ2-5; D gene ambiguous. The germline gives CDR1 DFQATT, CDR2 SNEGSKA (reference sequence). This CDR3 is 10 amino acids long. V shed 1 base and J shed 5 bases, with 2 bases lying between them. The CDR3 loop reads CSARAETQYF. The CDR3 nucleotides read TGCAGTGCTAGAGCTGAGACCCAGTACTTC.

This chain links TRBV19 with TRBJ1-2, with 8 bases that match TRBD1. This CDR3 is built from 18 residues. Germline CDR1 reads LNHDA; CDR2 reads SQIVND (reference sequence). J lost 4 bases, V lost 0 bases, and 13 bases had no gene match. This CDR3 is CASSIDLLRTGMGYGYTF. CDR3 sequence (DNA): TGTGCCAGTAGTATAGATCTATTAAGGACAGGGATGGGCTATGGCTACACCTTC.

The gene calls are TRBV5-4 and TRBJ2-7, with a weak D call TRBD1 (6 bases). Germline V CDR1 and CDR2: SGHNT, YYREEE (reference sequence). Trimming took off 0 bases at V and 0 bases at J, with 10 bases between the two ends. CDR3 length equals 15 residues. CDR3 amino acids: CASSLDMTGSYEQYF. As DNA, the CDR3 is TGTGCCAGCAGCTTGGACATGACAGGCTCCTACGAGCAGTACTTC.